This T cell receptor beta chain was documented in a study of shared clonotypes between healthy human individuals. The CDR3 is 14 amino acids. V was clipped by 3 bases and J by 5 bases, with 12 bases between them. Germline loops: CDR1 SEHNR, CDR2 FQNEAQ (reference sequence). The method was immunoSEQ multiplex PCR; TCRdb's version includes in-frame clones alone and lacks a portion of them. Of approximately 340,000 clones in the sample, 73% are singletons; the top ten hold over 9.5%. The sample taken for sequencing was memory CD4+ T cells sorted from blood. Documented subset: CD45RA-negative fraction. The receptor was isolated from a man aged 25-40 years in good health. The chain uses TRBV7-9 and TRBJ2-3; either TRBD1 or TRBD2 may supply D (5 bases each). DNA of the CDR3: TGTGCCAGCAGCTTGGGGCTTGGGGGAGATACGCAGTATTTT. Its protein is CASSLGLGGDTQYF.